Below are 12 T cell receptor beta chains sequenced from a single sample in a study of blood T cell repertoires in COVID-19. The method was immunoSEQ multiplex PCR; TCRdb's version includes in-frame clones alone and lacks a portion of them. The table shows approximately 220,000 clones, with 86% occurring only once. Specimen: peripheral blood. Source of these receptors: a woman in her 50s with acute or convalescent COVID-19.

This chain joins TRBV12-5 and TRBJ2-1, with a tentative D call TRBD2 (7 bases). V gave up 4 bases and J gave up 8 bases, with 24 bases separating them. CDR3 length: 17 amino acids. The germline V gene has CDR1 LGHNT and CDR2 FRNRAP. The CDR3 region has the DNA TGTGCTAGTGGTTCTCTCCTCGGGGGCGGGAGCGGGTATGAGCAGTTCTTC. Translating gives CASGSLLGGGSGYEQFF.

The chain links TRBV27 to TRBJ2-1; D remains ambiguous. Germline V gene data show CDR1 as MNHEY and CDR2 as SMNVEV (reference sequence). Between the trimmed V and J ends, which lost 9 bases and 3 bases, there was a span of 9 bases. CDR3 length: 12 amino acids. CDR3 amino acids: CASTPSYNEQFF. The CDR3 bases are TGTGCCAGTACTCCAAGCTACAATGAGCAGTTCTTC.

The rearrangement uses TRBV28 and TRBJ1-5; possibly TRBD1 for D (6 bases). This CDR3 has 14 amino acids. Looked up from germline, CDR1 is MDHEN and CDR2 is SYDVKM. V was trimmed by 7 bases and J by 3 bases, leaving 13 bases between them. The chain's CDR3 is CASNLQGNNQPQHF. The CDR3 DNA is TGTGCCAGCAACCTACAGGGAAACAATCAGCCCCAGCATTTT.

The V gene is TRBV30, the J gene TRBJ1-2; 9 nucleotides agree with TRBD1. The CDR3 is made up of 12 amino acids. Trimming at V came to 5 bases and at J to 8 bases, leaving 6 bases not matched to a gene. Germline V gene data show CDR1 as GTSNPN and CDR2 as SVGIG (reference sequence). CDR3 region: CAWRYRGQGYTF. For the CDR3, the DNA is TGTGCCTGGCGGTACAGGGGGCAAGGCTACACCTTC.

V usage is TRBV9 and J usage is TRBJ1-2; D perhaps matches TRBD1 (6 bases). Trimming left V 3 bases short and J 3 bases short, with 12 bases between. The length of the CDR3 is 14 residues. Germline CDR1 reads SGDLS; CDR2 reads YYNGEE. CDR3 sequence reads: CASSGTASDYGYTF. The CDR3 DNA reads TGTGCCAGCAGCGGGACAGCCTCTGACTATGGCTACACCTTC.

This clone was picked up one time. V gene TRBV5-5 combines with J gene TRBJ2-1; 10 bases are a match to TRBD2. Per germline, CDR1 SGHKS and CDR2 YYEKEE (reference sequence). CDR3 size: 15 residues. J lost 4 bases, V lost 3 bases, and 4 bases had no gene match. The CDR3 loop reads CASSSSSGSYNEQFF. CDR3 bases: TGTGCCAGCAGCTCTTCTAGCGGGAGTTACAATGAGCAGTTCTTC.

CDR3 protein: CASSSATNTGELFF. In DNA form, the CDR3 reads TGTGCCAGCAGCTCCGCTACGAACACCGGGGAGCTGTTTTTT. The gene calls are TRBV11-3 and TRBJ2-2; D remains unclear. Germline-derived CDR1 and CDR2 are SGHNT and YENEEA. The CDR3 is made up of 14 amino acids. Trimming cost V 4 bases and J 0 bases, with 6 bases left between them. The full variable domain, its missing parts supplied by reference TRBV11-3 and TRBJ2-2, is EAGVVQSPRYKIIEKKQPVAFWCNPISGHNTLYWYLQNLGQGPELLIRYENEEAVDDSQLPKDRFSAERLKGVDSTLKIQPAELGDSAVYLCASSSATNTGELFFGEGSRLTVL.

V usage is TRBV9 and J usage is TRBJ1-2; possibly TRBD1 for D (6 bases). Trimming took 0 bases from V and 3 from J, leaving 12 bases between them. The germline CDR1 and CDR2 sequences are SGDLS and YYNGEE. CDR3 length: 15 residues. This chain's CDR3 is CASSVVHREDYGYTF. In DNA form, the CDR3 reads TGTGCCAGCAGCGTAGTGCACAGGGAAGACTATGGCTACACCTTC.

The V and J genes are TRBV4-1 and TRBJ2-5; 13 bases are a match to TRBD2. The germline V gene encodes CDR1 MGHRA and CDR2 YSYEKL. The CDR3 spans 16 residues. Trimming at V came to 2 bases and at J to 3 bases, leaving 3 bases not matched to a gene. The CDR3 region is CASSQLGLAGKETQYF. CDR3 DNA: TGCGCCAGCAGCCAATTGGGACTAGCGGGGAAAGAGACCCAGTACTTC.

This chain joins TRBV6-5 and TRBJ1-4; 7 bases align to TRBD1. The CDR3 is 14 amino acids. J lost 7 bases, V lost 6 bases, and 8 bases had no gene match. Germline V gene lookup returns CDR1 MNHEY and CDR2 SVGAGI. CDR3 nucleotide sequence: TGTGCCAGCAGCAGACAGGGTTATGGTGAAAAACTGTTTTTT. It encodes CASSRQGYGEKLFF.

The V and J genes are TRBV7-9 and TRBJ1-2, with 7 bases aligning to TRBD1. This CDR3 region has 14 residues. The germline V gene has CDR1 SEHNR and CDR2 FQNEAQ (reference sequence). V was clipped by 1 base and J by 6 bases; unmatched bases: 5. The CDR3 reads CASSLDRGQNGYTF. The DNA of the CDR3 is TGTGCCAGCAGCTTAGACAGGGGCCAAAATGGCTACACCTTC.

The chain joins TRBV4-3 to TRBJ1-5, with D maybe TRBD1 (6 bases). The length of the CDR3 is 13 residues. V was trimmed by 1 base and J by 7 bases, leaving 8 bases between them. The V gene's germline CDR1 is LGHNA and CDR2 YSLEER. The CDR3 bases are TGCGCCAGCAGCCAAGGGGGGGGCCAGCCCCAGCATTTT. Its protein is CASSQGGGQPQHF.